What follows are 21 T cell receptor beta chains derived from one specimen sequenced in a study of early stage breast cancer tumors. The method was immunoSEQ multiplex PCR; TCRdb's version includes in-frame clones alone and lacks a portion of them. The data show fewer than 50,000 clones, around 70% seen once. Sequences were obtained from blood. The receptors derive from a person aged 45 to 59 with breast cancer.

This clone showed up just a few times. The chain recombines TRBV5-1 with TRBJ1-1; tentatively, D is TRBD1 (5 bases). The CDR3 sequence is 13 residues long. Germline V gives CDR1 SGHRS, CDR2 YFSETQ. V shed 5 bases and J shed 3 bases, with 11 bases lying between them. The CDR3 reads CASSDQGDTEAFF. As DNA, the CDR3 is TGCGCCAGCAGTGATCAGGGCGACACTGAAGCTTTCTTT.

The CDR3 coding sequence is TGTGCCAGCTCAACACAAGAGACCCAGTACTTC. Translating it yields CASSTQETQYF. The chain uses TRBV18 and TRBJ2-5, with D unclear. Germline-derived CDR1 and CDR2 are KGHSH and LQKENI. Trimming removed 5 bases at V and 2 bases at J, with 3 bases between. CDR3 length: 11 amino acids.

This clone was counted between two and nine times. The gene calls are TRBV11-2 and TRBJ2-5, with no clear D. V shed 0 bases and J shed 5 bases, with 7 bases lying between them. Germline V gene sequence: CDR1 SGHAT, CDR2 FQNNGV. The CDR3 totals 13 residues. CDR3 DNA sequence: TGTGCCAGCAGCTTAGAGGGCAGGGAGACCCAGTACTTC. It specifies CASSLEGRETQYF.

The chain recombines TRBV19 with TRBJ2-4; 10 nucleotides match TRBD1. Trimming at V came to 7 bases and at J to 5 bases, leaving 8 bases not matched to a gene. This CDR3 region has 15 residues. Germline lookup yields CDR1 LNHDA and CDR2 SQIVND (reference sequence). Written as DNA, the CDR3 is TGTGCCAGTAAGTGGGACAGGGGCTCAGAAAACATTCAGTACTTC. Translating gives CASKWDRGSENIQYF.

The J gene is TRBJ1-6, the V gene TRBV7-2; D is possibly TRBD1 (5 bases). This CDR3 comprises 14 residues. Between the trimmed V and J ends, which lost 4 bases and 10 bases, there was a span of 14 bases. Looked up from germline, CDR1 is SGHTA and CDR2 is FQGNSA. CDR3 loop: CASSSPRAGSPLHF. Here the CDR3 DNA reads TGTGCCAGCAGCTCCCCCAGGGCGGGGTCACCCCTCCACTTT.

This rearrangement joins TRBV5-6 to TRBJ1-1; D not resolved. Germline V gives CDR1 SGHDT, CDR2 YYEEEE. Trimming shortened V by 4 bases and J by 1 base, and 14 bases separated the two germline ends. The CDR3 is made up of 15 amino acids. The CDR3: CASSPRVRPNTEAFF. The CDR3 DNA follows: TGTGCCAGCAGCCCTCGGGTGAGACCGAACACTGAAGCTTTCTTT. The variable domain in full, completed from reference TRBV5-6 and TRBJ1-1, reads DAGVTQSPTHLIKTRGQQVTLRCSPKSGHDTVSWYQQALGQGPQFIFQYYEEEERQRGNFPDRFSGHQFPNYSSELNVNALLLGDSALYLCASSPRVRPNTEAFFGQGTRLTVV.

This clone was recorded once. The chain combines TRBV5-1 with TRBJ2-2; 11 bases agree with TRBD2. The V and J ends lost 4 bases and 4 bases, in that order; junction bases with no gene match: 3. The length of the CDR3 is 15 residues. Germline V gene sequence: CDR1 SGHRS, CDR2 YFSETQ. In DNA, the CDR3 is TGCGCCAGCAGCACGACTAGCGGGATCACCGGGGAGCTGTTTTTT. It translates to CASSTTSGITGELFF.

The J gene is TRBJ1-5, the V gene TRBV29-1, with D perhaps TRBD1 (5 bases). CDR1 and CDR2 from the germline V gene are SQVTM and ANQGSEA. The CDR3 extends over 15 amino acids. V gave up 2 bases and J gave up 4 bases, with 15 bases separating them. CDR3 protein: CSVEKFRDLNQPQHF. DNA for the CDR3: TGCAGCGTTGAAAAGTTCAGGGACTTAAATCAGCCCCAGCATTTT.

This CDR3 reads CASSLAGTGTGELFF. For the CDR3, the DNA is TGTGCCAGCAGTCTTGCCGGGACAGGCACCGGGGAGCTGTTTTTT. This chain connects TRBV11-2 to TRBJ2-2, with 8 bases fitting TRBD1. The germline V gene encodes CDR1 SGHAT and CDR2 FQNNGV. The CDR3 loop spans 15 amino acids. V lost 6 bases and J lost 4; bases outside the gene matches: 7. The full variable domain, completed using reference TRBV11-2 and TRBJ2-2, is EAGVAQSPRYKIIEKRQSVAFWCNPISGHATLYWYQQILGQGPKLLIQFQNNGVVDDSQLPKDRFSAERLKGVDSTLKIQPAKLEDSAVYLCASSLAGTGTGELFFGEGSRLTVL.

This clone was counted once. This rearrangement joins TRBV10-3 to TRBJ2-3; D may be TRBD2 (7 bases). This CDR3 contains 16 residues. Germline values: CDR1 ENHRY, CDR2 SYGVKD. Trimming pared 6 bases from V and 4 bases from J, leaving 20 bases between. CDR3 amino acids: CAIRSSGGLEADTQYF. CDR3 bases: TGTGCCATCAGGAGTTCCGGGGGGCTAGAGGCAGATACGCAGTATTTT.

The chain recombines TRBV27 with TRBJ1-2; 7 nucleotides agree with TRBD1. Germline V gives CDR1 MNHEY, CDR2 SMNVEV (reference sequence). V trimming: 0 bases; J trimming: 8 bases; junction bases outside the gene matches: 9. The CDR3 contains 15 residues. CDR3 residues: CASSLSWQGVGGYTF. CDR3 in DNA: TGTGCCAGCAGTTTATCGTGGCAGGGGGTAGGAGGCTACACCTTC.

The gene calls are TRBV30 and TRBJ2-3; 11 bases are a match to TRBD2. The CDR3 contains 16 residues. With 3 bases clipped from V and 1 base from J, the junction kept 6 bases outside the gene matches. Germline V gene lookup returns CDR1 GTSNPN and CDR2 SVGIG (reference sequence). The CDR3 nucleotides are TGTGCCTGGAGCCTTCTAGCGGGGGGTCGCACAGATACGCAGTATTTT. Amino acids: CAWSLLAGGRTDTQYF.

The chain joins TRBV6-1 to TRBJ2-3, with a weak D call TRBD2 (6 bases). CDR3 length: 15 residues. Trimming shortened V by 4 bases and J by 5 bases, and 16 bases separated the two germline ends. Germline V gene sequence: CDR1 MNHNS, CDR2 SASEGT. Here the CDR3 reads CASSVADPGEDTQYF. The CDR3 DNA follows: TGTGCCAGCAGTGTAGCGGACCCCGGGGAAGATACGCAGTATTTT.

The chain links TRBV2 to TRBJ2-6, with unresolved D. This CDR3 has 15 residues. Per the germline V gene, CDR1 is SNHLY and CDR2 is FYNNEI. V lost 8 bases and J 1 base, leaving 12 bases between the germline ends. CDR3 residues: CASVVPESGANVLTF. The CDR3 bases are TGTGCCAGCGTCGTTCCGGAGTCTGGGGCCAACGTCCTGACTTTC. Complete variable domain (other parts from reference TRBV2 and TRBJ2-6): EPEVTQTPSHQVTQMGQEVILRCVPISNHLYFYWYRQILGQKVEFLVSFYNNEISEKSEIFDDQFSVERPDGSNFTLKIRSTKLEDSAMYFCASVVPESGANVLTFGAGSRLTVL.

The chain combines TRBV6-5 with TRBJ1-3; the D gene is possibly TRBD1 (5 bases). V was trimmed by 0 bases and J by 2 bases, leaving 8 bases between them. The CDR3 sequence is 15 residues long. Germline lookup yields CDR1 MNHEY and CDR2 SVGAGI. The CDR3 nucleotides are TGTGCCAGCAGTTACTCGCGACAGACTGGAAACACCATATATTTT. The encoded protein is CASSYSRQTGNTIYF.

This chain uses TRBV29-1 with TRBJ1-1; a weak D match, TRBD1 (5 bases). The CDR3 is made up of 16 amino acids. Germline lookup yields CDR1 SQVTM and CDR2 ANQGSEA. The germline V and J ends were trimmed by 7 bases and 4 bases, with 25 bases remaining between them. The CDR3 DNA sequence: TGCAGCGGGCACCTGCAGCCTCCGCTGGGGGGCACTGAAGCTTTCTTT. Amino acids: CSGHLQPPLGGTEAFF.

J is TRBJ2-4 and V is TRBV5-4; 8 nucleotides match TRBD1. The junction had 4 bases not matched to a gene; V was cut back by 4 bases and J by 4 bases. The germline CDR1 and CDR2 sequences are SGHNT and YYREEE (reference sequence). The CDR3 contains 14 residues. This CDR3 is CASSQTGGKNIQYF. For the CDR3, the DNA is TGTGCCAGCAGCCAAACAGGGGGGAAAAACATTCAGTACTTC.

CDR3 sequence: CASSGLLASEQFF. CDR3 in DNA: TGTGCCAGCAGTGGACTACTAGCGTCTGAGCAGTTCTTC. This chain uses TRBV2 with TRBJ2-1, with 7 bases that match TRBD2. Germline lookup yields CDR1 SNHLY and CDR2 FYNNEI. This CDR3 spans 13 amino acids. With V trimmed by 4 bases and J by 9 bases, 6 bases remained unmatched.

This rearrangement joins TRBV5-1 to TRBJ1-1; TRBD1 matches 7 bases. This CDR3 is built from 11 residues. CDR1 is SGHRS, CDR2 YFSETQ, per germline. Trimming removed 7 bases from V and 7 bases from J; junction bases left unmatched: 4. The CDR3, as DNA: TGCGCCAGCGGGGACAGCCTTGAAGCTTTCTTT. Its protein product is CASGDSLEAFF.

This CDR3 reads CASSLGTDNQPQHF. CDR3 in DNA: TGTGCCAGCAGCTTAGGGACAGACAATCAGCCCCAGCATTTT. The J gene is TRBJ1-5, the V gene TRBV7-6, with D perhaps matching TRBD1 (6 bases). The V gene's germline CDR1 is SGHVS and CDR2 FNYEAQ. This CDR3 has 14 amino acids. Trimming shortened V by 1 base and J by 3 bases, and 7 bases separated the two germline ends.

The rearrangement joins TRBV19 to TRBJ2-6; D is unclear. V lost 5 bases, J lost 4 bases, and 12 bases lay in between. CDR1 is LNHDA, CDR2 SQIVND, per germline (reference sequence). The length of the CDR3 is 15 residues. CDR3 coding DNA: TGTGCCAGTAGTTATCAGTTCTCCGGGGCCAACGTCCTGACTTTC. This encodes CASSYQFSGANVLTF.